The T cell receptor (beta chain) described here comes from a study of blood T cell repertoires in COVID-19. The ends were cut back, 4 bases at V and 0 bases at J, with 6 bases in the middle. The CDR3 length is 13 residues. The germline CDR1 and CDR2 sequences are MNHEY and SVGAGI. In the original workflow: Estimated nucleated cell counts came from reference gene primer amplification. The data were produced by immunoSEQ multiplex PCR, yet TCRdb's version contains in-frame clones alone and is incomplete. V, J and clone size reflect that table, while D and trimming were determined from the DNA. Of some 290,000 clones listed, around 81% are singletons.

The V gene is TRBV6-5, the J gene TRBJ1-1; D is uncertain. The clonotype comes from a woman aged 55-75 years with active or convalescent COVID-19. Sequencing was performed on peripheral blood. CDR3 DNA: TGTGCCAGCAGTTTGCAGATGAACACTGAAGCTTTCTTT. It yields the protein CASSLQMNTEAFF.